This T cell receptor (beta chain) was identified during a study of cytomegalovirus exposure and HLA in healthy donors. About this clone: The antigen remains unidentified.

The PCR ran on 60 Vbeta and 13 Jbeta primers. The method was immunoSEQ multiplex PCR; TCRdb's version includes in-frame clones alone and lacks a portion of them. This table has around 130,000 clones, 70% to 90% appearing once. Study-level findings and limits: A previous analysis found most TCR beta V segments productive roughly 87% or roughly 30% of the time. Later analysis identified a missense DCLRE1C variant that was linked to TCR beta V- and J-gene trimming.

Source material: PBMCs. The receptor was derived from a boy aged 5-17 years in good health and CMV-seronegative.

The CDR3 region has the DNA TGTGCCAGCAGCTTGGGGTATCGGGACAGGGGTGAAAAACTGTTTTTT. Its translation is CASSLGYRDRGEKLFF. V is TRBV5-6 and J is TRBJ1-4; 10 nucleotides agree with TRBD1. Per the germline V gene, CDR1 is SGHDT and CDR2 is YYEEEE. The CDR3 covers 16 residues. J gave up 7 bases and V 0 bases, and 6 bases lay outside the gene matches. The full variable domain, in which reference TRBV5-6 and TRBJ1-4 provide the parts outside the CDR3, is DAGVTQSPTHLIKTRGQQVTLRCSPKSGHDTVSWYQQALGQGPQFIFQYYEEEERQRGNFPDRFSGHQFPNYSSELNVNALLLGDSALYLCASSLGYRDRGEKLFFGSGTQLSVL.